The next 25 T cell receptor beta chains were all read from a single sample in a study of neurological immune-mediated disorders (dated by TCRdb to about 2019). To prepare the library, 5' RACE was applied. The sequencer listed for this sample is Illumina HiSeq 2500. Using fastp trimming at Q25 and MiXCR clonotype assembly, TCRdb reanalyzed the public sequencing data and kept in-frame beta chains. CDR3 protein sequences are deduplicated, and each keeps its most common genes and DNA. The sample records about 120,000 distinct CDR3 sequences, roughly 3.2% of which are singletons. 1% to 1.5% of the sample is in the top ten clones. The sample comprised PBMCs. Receptor source: a woman in her 30s with multiple sclerosis.

This clonotype has ten or more counts. V usage is TRBV14 and J usage is TRBJ1-2; 7 bases line up with TRBD1. CDR1 and CDR2 from the germline V gene are SGHDN and FVKESK. The CDR3 consists of 16 residues. V trimming: 4 bases; J trimming: 1 base; junction bases outside the gene matches: 9. The CDR3: CASSREGQTINYGYTF. The CDR3 region has the DNA TGTGCCAGCAGCCGGGAGGGACAGACCATTAACTATGGCTACACCTTC.

This clonotype was picked up many times. The chain carries TRBV15 and TRBJ1-1; D possibly corresponds to TRBD1 (5 bases). Trimming took off 8 bases at V and 8 bases at J, with 12 bases between the two ends. CDR1 and CDR2 from the germline V gene are LNHNV and YYDKDF (reference sequence). This CDR3 region has 11 residues. The CDR3 DNA reads as TGTGCCACCGCGGGACCTTTCGAAGCTTTCTTT. The encoded protein is CATAGPFEAFF. Based on the CDR3 plus reference TRBV15 and TRBJ1-1, the full variable domain is DAMVIQNPRYQVTQFGKPVTLSCSQTLNHNVMYWYQQKSSQAPKLLFHYYDKDFNNEADTPDNFQSRRPNTSFCFLDIRSPGLGDTAMYLCATAGPFEAFFGQGTRLTVV.

This clonotype was seen at least ten times. The chain has TRBV7-9 and TRBJ2-3, with TRBD2 matching 8 bases. Trimming took 5 bases from V and 4 from J; bases not matched to a gene: 20. CDR1 is SEHNR, CDR2 FQNEAQ, per germline (reference sequence). This CDR3 has 19 amino acids. The CDR3 DNA reads as TGTGCCAGCAGCCAAAACTCTCTTGCGGCGGGAGGCGTCGCAGATACGCAGTATTTT. Its translation: CASSQNSLAAGGVADTQYF.

This clonotype was seen repeatedly, ten times or more. This rearrangement joins TRBV29-1 to TRBJ2-7; 8 bases line up with TRBD1. J lost 6 bases, V lost 6 bases, and 4 bases had no gene match. Germline CDR1 reads SQVTM; CDR2 reads ANQGSEA. CDR3 length equals 11 residues. The CDR3 sequence is CSVRTGSEQYF. DNA for the CDR3: TGCAGCGTCCGGACAGGGAGCGAGCAGTACTTC.

This clonotype came up many times. The germline gene is not matched at one end of the junction; a read error may be the cause. J is TRBJ1-1 and V is TRBV5-1; D is unclear. Germline CDR1 is SGHRS and CDR2 is YFSETQ. The CDR3 loop spans 14 amino acids. CDR3: CASSLGGGNAEAFF. The CDR3 DNA sequence: TGCGCCAGCAGCTTGGGAGGAGGGAACGCTGAAGCTTTCTTT.

This clonotype was seen many times. As DNA, the CDR3 is TGCAGTGCTCATGACAGGGAGGCCTACAATGAGCAGTTCTTC. Translated: CSAHDREAYNEQFF. The V and J genes are TRBV20-1 and TRBJ2-1; a weak D match, TRBD1 (7 bases). The CDR3 runs to 14 residues. V gave up 5 bases and J gave up 2 bases, with 13 bases separating them. Looked up from germline, CDR1 is DFQATT and CDR2 is SNEGSKA (reference sequence).

The genes are TRBV13 and TRBJ2-7; D is perhaps TRBD2 (6 bases). The CDR3 is made up of 12 amino acids. Germline-derived CDR1 and CDR2 are PRHDT and FYEKMQ (reference sequence). Trimming shortened V by 5 bases and J by 3 bases, and 8 bases separated the two germline ends. CDR3 sequence reads: CASSTGLYEQYF. The CDR3 DNA follows: TGTGCCAGCAGCACGGGACTCTACGAGCAGTACTTC.

Many counts were recorded for this clonotype. The J gene is TRBJ2-7, the V gene TRBV5-1; 11 nucleotides line up with TRBD1. Germline V gives CDR1 SGHRS, CDR2 YFSETQ. V lost 2 bases to trimming and J lost 3 bases; unmatched junction nucleotides: 1. CDR3 size: 14 residues. The CDR3 protein is CASSLGTGGYEQYF. CDR3 nucleotides: TGCGCCAGCAGCTTAGGGACAGGGGGCTACGAGCAGTACTTC.

This clonotype was counted at least ten times. The CDR3, as DNA: TGCAGTGCTTGGGGTAGGGAGGAGACCCAGTACTTC. Translating it yields CSAWGREETQYF. This rearrangement joins TRBV20-1 to TRBJ2-5; possibly TRBD2 for D (5 bases). The CDR3 runs to 12 residues. Looked up from germline, CDR1 is DFQATT and CDR2 is SNEGSKA (reference sequence). Trimming removed 5 bases at V and 5 bases at J, with 12 bases between.

This clonotype has more than one count but fewer than ten. The V gene is TRBV5-1, the J gene TRBJ1-1; D is ambiguous. The CDR3 extends over 15 amino acids. Germline values: CDR1 SGHRS, CDR2 YFSETQ. Trimming took 4 bases from V and 1 from J, leaving 14 bases between them. CDR3 nucleotides: TGCGCCAGCAGCGCCTGGACCCCCGGGAACACTGAAGCTTTCTTT. Amino acid sequence: CASSAWTPGNTEAFF. The full variable domain, its missing parts supplied by reference TRBV5-1 and TRBJ1-1, is KAGVTQTPRYLIKTRGQQVTLSCSPISGHRSVSWYQQTPGQGLQFLFEYFSETQRNKGNFPGRFSGRQFSNSRSEMNVSTLELGDSALYLCASSAWTPGNTEAFFGQGTRLTVV.

Many counts were recorded for this clonotype. The chain is built from TRBV20-1 and TRBJ1-1, with 8 nucleotides matching TRBD1. The germline V gene encodes CDR1 DFQATT and CDR2 SNEGSKA (reference sequence). This CDR3 region has 13 residues. The V and J ends lost 7 bases and 2 bases, in that order; junction bases with no gene match: 6. The CDR3 region has the DNA TGCAGTGGCTCGACAGGGGTTAACACTGAAGCTTTCTTT. Translation: CSGSTGVNTEAFF.

This clonotype came up many times. The chain links TRBV5-6 to TRBJ1-5; unclear D gene. The germline V gene encodes CDR1 SGHDT and CDR2 YYEEEE. Trimming took 1 base from V and 0 from J, leaving 8 bases between them. The CDR3 consists of 15 residues. In DNA form, the CDR3 reads TGTGCCAGCAGCTTGTTGTCAGGTAGCAATCAGCCCCAGCATTTT. Amino acid sequence: CASSLLSGSNQPQHF.

This clonotype has ten or more counts. The rearrangement links TRBV7-9 to TRBJ1-5; tentatively, D is TRBD1 (6 bases). Germline assignment: CDR1 SEHNR and CDR2 FQNEAQ (reference sequence). This CDR3 contains 15 residues. The ends were cut back, 1 base at V and 4 bases at J, with 11 bases in the middle. CDR3 residues: CASSLDRETNQPQHF. The DNA for the CDR3 is TGTGCCAGCAGCTTAGACAGGGAGACAAATCAGCCCCAGCATTTT.

The table lists this clonotype with many counts. The chain employs TRBV2 and TRBJ1-1, with 8 bases lining up with TRBD1. The length of the CDR3 is 13 residues. Germline assignment: CDR1 SNHLY and CDR2 FYNNEI. With 6 bases clipped from V and 5 bases from J, the junction kept 5 bases outside the gene matches. In DNA, the CDR3 is TGTGCCAGCAGCGGACAGGGTCGGACTGAAGCTTTCTTT. This codes for CASSGQGRTEAFF. The full variable domain, in which reference TRBV2 and TRBJ1-1 provide the parts outside the CDR3, is EPEVTQTPSHQVTQMGQEVILRCVPISNHLYFYWYRQILGQKVEFLVSFYNNEISEKSEIFDDQFSVERPDGSNFTLKIRSTKLEDSAMYFCASSGQGRTEAFFGQGTRLTVV.

This clonotype came up many times. One end of the junction varies from germline; a read error may be responsible. This chain uses TRBV6-6 with TRBJ2-5; unclear D gene. There are 11 residues in the CDR3. Germline assignment: CDR1 MNHNY and CDR2 SVGAGI (reference sequence). The CDR3, as DNA: TGTGCCAGCAGTCACTCAGAGACCCAGTACTTC. Protein sequence: CASSHSETQYF.

This clonotype was seen at least ten times. J is TRBJ2-2 and V is TRBV6-2 or TRBV6-3, with 8 bases fitting TRBD2. V lost 4 bases, J lost 8 bases, and 9 bases stayed unmatched. There are 15 residues in the CDR3. Per the germline V gene, CDR1 is MNHEY and CDR2 is SVGEGT. The CDR3: CASSLSGGLYGELFF. CDR3 nucleotide sequence: TGTGCCAGCAGTTTAAGCGGGGGCTTGTATGGGGAGCTGTTTTTT.

This clonotype was recorded many times. The genes are TRBV6-5 and TRBJ1-1, with TRBD1 matching 8 bases. Trimming removed 6 bases from V and 2 bases from J; junction bases left unmatched: 5. The germline V gene encodes CDR1 MNHEY and CDR2 SVGAGI. This CDR3 comprises 14 residues. The DNA of the CDR3 is TGTGCCAGCAGGCCGACAGGGGCTAACACTGAAGCTTTCTTT. Translated: CASRPTGANTEAFF.

This clonotype occurred many times. This chain links TRBV7-2 with TRBJ2-1; 7 positions match TRBD1. Germline assignment: CDR1 SGHTA and CDR2 FQGNSA. The CDR3 is 15 residues long. V shed 6 bases and J 1 base; nucleotides not matched to a gene: 6. CDR3 residues: CASRLQGWSYNEQFF. For the CDR3, the DNA is TGTGCCAGCAGATTACAGGGGTGGTCCTACAATGAGCAGTTCTTC.

This clonotype was seen many times. This rearrangement joins TRBV7-2 to TRBJ2-7; D is unresolved. CDR3 length: 13 residues. Germline loops: CDR1 SGHTA, CDR2 FQGNSA. V lost 4 bases and J 3 bases, leaving 10 bases between the germline ends. The DNA for the CDR3 is TGTGCCAGCAGCTCCCCGGCGTTCTACGAGCAGTACTTC. This sequence encodes CASSSPAFYEQYF.

This clonotype was detected ten times or more. The chain is built from TRBV15 and TRBJ2-1; possible D gene TRBD1, 6 bases. Germline CDR1 is LNHNV and CDR2 is YYDKDF (reference sequence). The V end lost 3 bases, the J end lost 0 bases, and 21 bases lay between the germline ends. This CDR3 comprises 19 residues. CDR3 DNA sequence: TGTGCCACCAGCAGTGTCCCCCCCTGGACAGAAAGCTCCTACAATGAGCAGTTCTTC. Translation: CATSSVPPWTESSYNEQFF.

Ten or more counts support this clonotype. The CDR3 is CASSQGIRETQYF. The DNA of the CDR3 is TGCGCCAGCAGCCAAGGAATTCGGGAGACCCAGTACTTC. V is TRBV4-1 and J is TRBJ2-5; D not certain. The CDR3 runs 13 residues. The ends were cut back, 1 base at V and 5 bases at J, with 8 bases in the middle. Germline CDR1 and CDR2: MGHRA and YSYEKL.

At least ten counts were recorded for this clonotype. The rearrangement links TRBV20-1 to TRBJ2-5; tentative D call: TRBD2 (5 bases). The CDR3 is made up of 13 amino acids. Germline V gives CDR1 DFQATT, CDR2 SNEGSKA (reference sequence). Trimming removed 6 bases from V and 3 bases from J, with 14 bases in between. CDR3 in DNA: TGCAGTGCCCCGGACTGGGGAAAAGAGACCCAGTACTTC. It encodes CSAPDWGKETQYF.

There are many counts of this clonotype. This chain links TRBV5-1 with TRBJ2-6; weak D call: TRBD1 (6 bases). Trimming pared 4 bases from V and 0 bases from J, leaving 17 bases between. Germline-derived CDR1 and CDR2 are SGHRS and YFSETQ. There are 18 residues in the CDR3. The CDR3 nucleotides read TGCGCCAGCAGCCCCCACCCGGACAGCAGCTCTGGGGCCAACGTCCTGACTTTC. Translated, it gives CASSPHPDSSSGANVLTF.

In the case of this clonotype: This may arise from a read error, as a much more abundant clone is one base away. The rearrangement links TRBV18 to TRBJ2-1; D possibly corresponds to TRBD2 (5 bases). Germline lookup yields CDR1 KGHSH and CDR2 LQKENI. The CDR3 spans 11 residues. In DNA, the CDR3 is TGTGACAGCTCACCGTCAAGCGGGCAGTTCTTC. Its protein is CDSSPSSGQFF.

This clonotype was detected ten times or more. The V gene is TRBV5-1, the J gene TRBJ2-5; D is unclear. Trimming left V 3 bases short and J 5 bases short, with 8 bases between. There are 12 residues in the CDR3. CDR1 SGHRS and CDR2 YFSETQ come from the germline V gene. The CDR3: CASSSDMETQYF. The CDR3 DNA sequence: TGCGCCAGCAGCTCGGATATGGAGACCCAGTACTTC.